The T cell receptor (beta chain) under discussion was sequenced for a study of T cell changes during pregnancy in multiple sclerosis. This clone appeared a single time. Assay used: immunoSEQ multiplex PCR; TCRdb lists only in-frame clones, some missing. This table has tens of thousands of clones, under 90% appearing once. The V and J ends lost 7 bases and 1 base respectively, with 10 bases between them. CDR3 length: 13 amino acids. CDR1 SEHNR and CDR2 FQNEAQ come from the germline V gene (reference sequence). The receptor was derived from a female donor in good health, enrolled as a control in a pregnancy study. Sequenced here: peripheral blood, sampled after pregnancy. V usage is TRBV7-9 and J usage is TRBJ1-1, with D unresolved. The DNA of the CDR3 is TGTGCCAGCAACGAACAGCCGAACACTGAAGCTTTCTTT. This encodes CASNEQPNTEAFF.